The source of this T cell receptor (beta chain) is a study of beta chain features in type 1 diabetes (dated by TCRdb to between 2017 and 2018). Background on the whole study: Patients and healthy donors did not differ in mean age, gender distribution, total cell number or subset yield. Across all samples, about 110 million sorted cells were examined, and cell number per subset correlated strongly with RNA yield. The study compared TCRB repertoires of sorted circulating CD4+ T cell subsets between recently diagnosed type 1 diabetes patients and matched healthy donors. Regulatory and stem cell-like memory subsets were obtained from only 8 patients and roughly 8 healthy donors, while naive and central memory subsets were obtained from all 28 donors.

This clone has only a few counts. The target of this receptor is not known. Base quality data are lacking; no much larger clone is found one base away. The CDR3 sequence holds 15 residues, the cysteine and phenylalanine included. Only CDR3 DNA remains: 45 bases, in frame from the first base. Deletion took 4 bases off V and 4 bases off J, with a span of 15 bases between the germline ends. The germline V gene provides CDR1 SGHRS and CDR2 YFSETQ. Overall results and qualifications from the work: At VDJ recombination sites, patients with type 1 diabetes made fewer insertions and deleted more nucleotides, a pattern implying thymic rearrangement abnormalities. The naive, central memory and regulatory TCRB repertoires appeared to resemble one another more closely among patients than among healthy donors. Shorter templates might have been favored by PCR, but patient and control samples were amplified and corrected together, so both groups would have been affected equally by any skew. Sequencing cDNA rather than genomic DNA could over-represent highly expressing activated cells, although activation and CD3 levels did not differ between groups. Because small numbers of individuals were included in the HLA sub-analyses, any influence of HLA type on TCRB rearrangement was left unresolved. In all four CD4+ subsets, TCRB CDR3 length was moderately but significantly shorter in type 1 diabetes patients.

All of the isolated RNA was reverse transcribed with the High Capacity cDNA Reverse Transcription Kit, so expressed TCRB transcripts were sequenced. Deep immunoSEQ sequencing was performed on naive, central memory and regulatory T cell samples, with an average of about 3.6 million total reads per sample. Sorted cells were lysed in RLT buffer and RNA was extracted with DNase-treated RNeasy Micro or Mini kits, depending on cell number. To prevent cross-contamination, every cell subset was processed on its own, while patient and healthy donor samples were processed together. The immunoSEQ multiplex PCR was used to amplify TCRB sequences from cDNA, yielding 87-bp fragments that span the CDR3 region. Sequencing of the amplicons was done on the Illumina HiSeq platform. The paper's data handling went like this. PCR bias was corrected computationally using synthetic template baselines, and reads within Hamming distance 2 were collapsed, with unmergeable singletons discarded. Reads were aligned against IMGT so that V, D and J genes, CDR3 length and insertions or deletions at six rearrangement sites could be assigned. Clonotype counts were normalized to sorted cell number within each subset before computing true diversity and Gini coefficients with the tcR R package. Repertoire sharing was quantified using the overlap coefficient calculated on TCRB nucleotide sequences. As a proxy for the pre-selection repertoire, out-of-frame TCRB sequences from naive cells were analyzed. As stored in TCRdb, this immuneACCESS dataset retains in-frame rearrangements with V and J assigned. A fraction of the clones does not appear; measured against another copy, unresolved V genes explain less than half of the discrepancy, and the remainder lacks a known reason. V, J and clone size derive from that table, while D and trimming were established from the DNA sequence. This sample comprises hundreds of thousands of clones, less than 20% of them detected only once. The top ten clonotypes cover about 0.097% of the sample.

Each donor gave one peripheral blood draw, averaging approximately 0.12 L, which was collected into heparinised tubes. Naive, central memory, regulatory and stem cell-like memory CD4+ T cells were sorted on a BD FACSAria II using a panel including CD45RO, CCR7, CD25, CD127, CD95 and CD27. Purity was above 95% for every sorted population. PBMCs were isolated right away by Lymphoprep density gradient centrifugation and were stained directly, without culture. Samples were stained and sorted in pairs, with one healthy donor and one patient per experiment, so that batch effects were minimized. The rearrangement joined TRBV5-1 to TRBJ2-1; tentative D gene TRBD2, with 5 bases matching. Sequencing was performed on naive CD4+ T cells from blood. Interpreted using the paper, the cell subset or site label stands for: true naive CD4+ T cells. This TCR derives from a man between 18 and 29 years old in good health. The CDR3 reads as follows: CASSLTRSPYNEQFF. The DNA reads as follows: TGCGCCAGCAGCCTTACTAGATCCCCATACAATGAGCAGTTCTTC.